One sample yielded the 18 T cell receptor beta chains listed below, sequenced in a study of cytomegalovirus exposure and HLA in healthy donors. Using immunoSEQ multiplex PCR, the repertoire was profiled, and TCRdb retains in-frame clones only, with some absent. The sample records some 64,000 clones, approximately 97% being singletons. Sequencing was carried out using PBMCs. Every receptor here comes from a woman aged 18-30 years in good health and CMV-seropositive.

This rearrangement joins TRBV19 to TRBJ2-2, with TRBD1 identical over 10 bases. Germline V gives CDR1 LNHDA, CDR2 SQIVND (reference sequence). V lost 5 bases and J lost 7; bases outside the gene matches: 7. This CDR3 contains 15 residues. The CDR3: CASSGRQGARGELFF. DNA of the CDR3: TGTGCCAGTAGTGGCCGACAGGGGGCGCGCGGGGAGCTGTTTTTT.

V usage is TRBV9 and J usage is TRBJ2-1; D is perhaps TRBD2 (5 bases). Germline loops: CDR1 SGDLS, CDR2 YYNGEE. The V gene lost 0 bases and the J gene lost 2 bases, with 9 bases spanning the gap. This CDR3 is built from 15 residues. The CDR3 is CASSVGGGPYNEQFF. The CDR3 coding sequence is TGTGCCAGCAGCGTAGGCGGAGGCCCCTACAATGAGCAGTTCTTC.

This rearrangement joins TRBV27 to TRBJ2-3; D might be TRBD2 (6 bases). The ends were cut back, 3 bases at V and 6 bases at J, with 10 bases in the middle. Germline V gene lookup returns CDR1 MNHEY and CDR2 SMNVEV (reference sequence). The CDR3 has 13 amino acids. CDR3 coding DNA: TGTGCCAGCAGTTTTTCGGGAGTGGATACGCAGTATTTT. The encoded protein is CASSFSGVDTQYF.

This chain links TRBV7-9 with TRBJ2-5; 9 nucleotides match TRBD1. Germline V gene lookup returns CDR1 SEHNR and CDR2 FQNEAQ (reference sequence). Unmatched junction bases numbered 8, after V lost 5 bases and J lost 4 bases. This CDR3 comprises 15 residues. The CDR3 here is CASSPRDRASETQYF. DNA of the CDR3: TGTGCCAGCAGCCCCCGGGACAGGGCCTCAGAGACCCAGTACTTC.

The V gene is TRBV18, the J gene TRBJ1-4; D gene uncertain. The CDR3 length is 12 residues. V was trimmed by 3 bases and J by 4 bases, leaving 3 bases between them. Germline CDR1 reads KGHSH; CDR2 reads LQKENI. CDR3 DNA: TGTGCCAGCTCACCCGTTAATGAAAAACTGTTTTTT. Protein product: CASSPVNEKLFF.

The J gene is TRBJ2-7, the V gene TRBV7-3, with TRBD2 matching 10 bases. CDR1 and CDR2 (germline): SGHTA, FQGTGA. The CDR3 runs to 14 residues. V lost 4 bases and J lost 7; bases outside the gene matches: 7. Written as DNA, the CDR3 is TGTGCCAGCAGCTCTAGCGGGAGATCGGGAGAGCAGTACTTC. Protein sequence: CASSSSGRSGEQYF.

The chain employs TRBV28 and TRBJ2-1; D gene uncertain. The germline V gene encodes CDR1 MDHEN and CDR2 SYDVKM. The CDR3 consists of 16 residues. V lost 3 bases, J lost 3 bases, and 15 bases lay in between. In nucleotides, the CDR3 is TGTGCCAGCAGTTTTGGGCAGATTATGATCTACAATGAGCAGTTCTTC. As protein: CASSFGQIMIYNEQFF.

The table lists this clone with a count of one. The chain recombines TRBV4-2 with TRBJ1-1; TRBD1 agrees at 9 bases. Per germline, CDR1 LGHNA and CDR2 YNFKEQ. V was clipped by 4 bases and J by 8 bases; unmatched bases: 11. The length of the CDR3 is 15 residues. CDR3 amino acids: CASSLWLPGQGEAFF. The CDR3 DNA reads as TGTGCCAGCAGCCTCTGGCTGCCGGGACAGGGCGAAGCTTTCTTT.

The chain combines TRBV5-1 with TRBJ2-3; tentatively, D is TRBD2 (6 bases). Germline CDR1 and CDR2: SGHRS and YFSETQ. The CDR3 contains 16 residues. Between the trimmed V and J ends, which lost 2 bases and 1 base, there was a span of 14 bases. For the CDR3, the DNA is TGCGCCAGCAGCTTCGGACCCTGGGGGGGCACAGATACGCAGTATTTT. Its protein product is CASSFGPWGGTDTQYF.

The CDR3 is CASRGTSAPSDTQYF. The CDR3 DNA sequence: TGTGCCAGCAGGGGGACTAGCGCTCCATCAGATACGCAGTATTTT. The rearrangement uses TRBV2 and TRBJ2-3; 10 bases line up with TRBD2. From germline, CDR1 is SNHLY and CDR2 FYNNEI. This CDR3 comprises 15 residues. The junction had 7 bases not matched to a gene; V was cut back by 6 bases and J by 4 bases.

The V and J genes are TRBV5-1 and TRBJ1-4; D perhaps matches TRBD1 (6 bases). Trimming took off 5 bases at V and 6 bases at J, with 14 bases between the two ends. Germline lookup yields CDR1 SGHRS and CDR2 YFSETQ. There are 14 residues in the CDR3. CDR3 amino acids: CASSAGGPDEKLFF. The CDR3 DNA reads TGCGCCAGCAGTGCGGGGGGCCCTGATGAAAAACTGTTTTTT.

The chain couples TRBV7-2 to TRBJ2-7; TRBD1 aligns across 10 bases. This CDR3 is built from 14 residues. From germline, CDR1 is SGHTA and CDR2 FQGNSA. V was pared by 8 bases and J by 6 bases, with 10 bases of the junction left unmatched. CDR3 DNA sequence: TGTGCCAGCGCAATCCCGGGACAGGGGTCCGAGCAGTACTTC. Translation: CASAIPGQGSEQYF.

V usage is TRBV4-1 and J usage is TRBJ2-5; 7 bases map to TRBD2. CDR3 size: 19 residues. V trimming: 0 bases; J trimming: 5 bases; junction bases outside the gene matches: 18. Germline V gene data show CDR1 as MGHRA and CDR2 as YSYEKL. The chain's CDR3 is CASSQEVLSIGGSGETQYF. CDR3 nucleotide sequence: TGCGCCAGCAGCCAAGAGGTCCTGAGTATCGGCGGGAGCGGGGAGACCCAGTACTTC.

The chain links TRBV9 to TRBJ1-2; a weak D match, TRBD1 (5 bases). Germline V gene data show CDR1 as SGDLS and CDR2 as YYNGEE. The CDR3 is 13 residues long. The ends were cut back, 3 bases at V and 4 bases at J, with 10 bases in the middle. The CDR3 coding sequence is TGTGCCAGCAGCGGACTGGGGGGCTATGGCTACACCTTC. Its translation: CASSGLGGYGYTF.

The genes are TRBV4-2 and TRBJ1-5; D unclear. CDR3 length: 13 amino acids. Germline V CDR1 and CDR2: LGHNA, YNFKEQ. Trimming removed 4 bases from V and 0 bases from J, with 4 bases in between. This CDR3 reads CASSLYSNQPQHF. CDR3 sequence (DNA): TGTGCCAGCAGCCTATATAGCAATCAGCCCCAGCATTTT.

CDR3 loop: CASSSLTSRETQYF. The CDR3 DNA sequence: TGTGCCAGTAGTTCCTTGACTAGCCGAGAGACCCAGTACTTC. J is TRBJ2-5 and V is TRBV19; 7 bases map to TRBD2. This CDR3 is built from 14 residues. Germline trimming cut 5 bases from V and 4 bases from J; bases unmatched to any gene: 7. The germline V gene encodes CDR1 LNHDA and CDR2 SQIVND (reference sequence).

The V and J genes are TRBV7-3 and TRBJ2-7; TRBD2 aligns across 9 bases. Germline V gene lookup returns CDR1 SGHTA and CDR2 FQGTGA. With 5 bases clipped from V and 7 bases from J, the junction kept 12 bases outside the gene matches. The CDR3 totals 15 residues. The CDR3 nucleotides read TGTGCCAGCAGCCTGGGGTTAGCGGGAGAGGAGGAGCAGTACTTC. Translated, it gives CASSLGLAGEEEQYF.

Concerning this clone itself: The junction differs from germline at one of its ends, possibly a read error. Other DNA sequences in the same sample also yield this CDR3. The rearrangement uses TRBV11-2 and TRBJ1-1; possibly TRBD1 for D (6 bases). From germline, CDR1 is SGHAT and CDR2 FQNNGV. The CDR3 sequence is 15 residues long. This chain's CDR3 is CASSSGQPGNTEAFF. As DNA, the CDR3 is TGTGCCAGCAGCTCCGGACAGCCAGGGAACACTGAAGCTTTTTTT.